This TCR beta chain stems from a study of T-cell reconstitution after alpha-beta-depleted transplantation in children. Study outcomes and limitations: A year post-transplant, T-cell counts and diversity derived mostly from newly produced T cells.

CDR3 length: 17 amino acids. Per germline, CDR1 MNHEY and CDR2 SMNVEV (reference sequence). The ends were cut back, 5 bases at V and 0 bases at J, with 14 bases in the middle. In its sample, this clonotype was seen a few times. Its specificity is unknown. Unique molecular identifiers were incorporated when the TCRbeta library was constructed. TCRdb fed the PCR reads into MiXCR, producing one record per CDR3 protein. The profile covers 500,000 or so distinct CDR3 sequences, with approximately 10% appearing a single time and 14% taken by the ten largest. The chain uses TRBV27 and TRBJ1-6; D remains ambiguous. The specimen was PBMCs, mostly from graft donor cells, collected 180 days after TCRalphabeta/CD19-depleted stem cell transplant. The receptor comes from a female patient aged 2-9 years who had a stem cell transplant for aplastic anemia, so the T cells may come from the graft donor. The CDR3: CASSLLPGSSYNSPLHF. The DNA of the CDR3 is TGTGCCAGCAGTCTCCTTCCCGGGAGCTCCTATAATTCACCCCTCCACTTT.